This T cell receptor (beta chain) derives from a study of long-term antiretroviral therapy in people with HIV. Sequencing relied on immunoSEQ assay v3.0, run at survey level. Clones were sequenced by immunoSEQ multiplex PCR, and TCRdb holds only the in-frame ones, with some missing. The repertoire has 20,000 to 30,000 clones, about 86% of them found once; the top ten carry 4% to 5.5%. Study-wide results and limits: Within the repertoire, clones expanded before ART were dominant at all time points.

Note on this clone: Its target is unknown.

This CDR3 comprises 15 residues. V was clipped by 5 bases and J by 0 bases, with 13 bases between them. Germline assignment: CDR1 MNHEY and CDR2 SVGAGI. The sequenced sample was unsorted PBMCs, obtained roughly 2.7 years after starting antiretroviral therapy. This TCR came from a man aged 35-49 years with HIV. The chain combines TRBV6-5 with TRBJ1-1; a weak D match, TRBD1 (6 bases). CDR3 loop: CASSIATGLNTEAFF. The DNA for the CDR3 is TGTGCCAGCAGTATCGCGACAGGTCTGAACACTGAAGCTTTCTTT.